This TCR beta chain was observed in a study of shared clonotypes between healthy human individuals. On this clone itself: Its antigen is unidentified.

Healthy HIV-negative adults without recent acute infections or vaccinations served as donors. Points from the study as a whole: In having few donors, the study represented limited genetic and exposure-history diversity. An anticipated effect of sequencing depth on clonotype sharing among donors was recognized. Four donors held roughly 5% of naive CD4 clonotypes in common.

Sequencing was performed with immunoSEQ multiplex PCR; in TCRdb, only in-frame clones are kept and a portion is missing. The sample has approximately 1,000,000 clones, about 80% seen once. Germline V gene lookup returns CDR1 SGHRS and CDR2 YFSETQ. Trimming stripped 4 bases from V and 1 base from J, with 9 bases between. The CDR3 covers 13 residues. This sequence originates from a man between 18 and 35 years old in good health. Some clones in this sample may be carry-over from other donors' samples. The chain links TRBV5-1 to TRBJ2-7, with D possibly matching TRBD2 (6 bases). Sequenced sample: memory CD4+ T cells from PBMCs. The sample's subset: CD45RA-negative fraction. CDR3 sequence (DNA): TGCGCCAGCAGCGGAGGGAATTCCTACGAGCAGTACTTC. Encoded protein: CASSGGNSYEQYF. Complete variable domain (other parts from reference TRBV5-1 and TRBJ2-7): KAGVTQTPRYLIKTRGQQVTLSCSPISGHRSVSWYQQTPGQGLQFLFEYFSETQRNKGNFPGRFSGRQFSNSRSEMNVSTLELGDSALYLCASSGGNSYEQYFGPGTRLTVT.